A single sample gave rise to the 23 T cell receptor beta chains below, sequenced in a study of CD8 T cells in ankylosing spondylitis. TCRdb reprocessed the 5' RACE reads via MiXCR and lists one record per CDR3 protein. The top ten clones hold around 12% of a sample with some 130,000 distinct CDR3 sequences, 7% to 8% of them seen once. The sample was blood, either unsorted or a sorted T cell fraction (not recorded which). The origin of the receptors is a female donor with ankylosing spondylitis or in good health (not recorded which).

This clonotype showed up many times. V gene TRBV20-1 combines with J gene TRBJ1-1; 7 positions match TRBD1. CDR3 size: 13 residues. V was pared by 2 bases and J by 10 bases, with 10 bases of the junction left unmatched. Germline V gives CDR1 DFQATT, CDR2 SNEGSKA (reference sequence). The DNA of the CDR3 is TGCAGTGCTAGAACCCGGGACAGAGAAAGAGCTTTCTTT. This encodes CSARTRDRERAFF.

This clonotype was observed at least ten times. The genes are TRBV12-3 or TRBV12-4 and TRBJ1-1; D not certain. CDR3 length equals 14 residues. V gave up 8 bases and J gave up 6 bases, with 19 bases separating them. The CDR3 spells CASAPGGLGSEAFF. The DNA of the CDR3 is TGTGCCAGCGCACCCGGAGGTCTGGGGTCTGAAGCTTTCTTT.

This chain connects TRBV28 to TRBJ2-7, with D unclear. Looked up from germline, CDR1 is MDHEN and CDR2 is SYDVKM. V was clipped by 8 bases and J by 7 bases, with 9 bases between them. The CDR3 loop spans 10 amino acids. CDR3 amino acids: CASGRTEQYF. The CDR3 DNA reads as TGTGCCAGCGGACGTACGGAGCAGTACTTC.

This clonotype was seen a few times. The chain recombines TRBV19 with TRBJ1-5; TRBD1 matches at 10 bases. CDR3 length: 17 amino acids. CDR1 is LNHDA, CDR2 SQIVND, per germline (reference sequence). J lost 2 bases, V lost 5 bases, and 9 bases had no gene match. The CDR3 sequence is CASSPEDRGYGNQPQHF. The CDR3 DNA sequence: TGTGCCAGTAGTCCGGAGGACAGGGGGTATGGCAATCAGCCCCAGCATTTT.

This clonotype has ten or more counts. This chain connects TRBV20-1 to TRBJ2-2, with 7 bases aligning to TRBD1. Trimming took 0 bases from V and 5 from J; bases not matched to a gene: 12. CDR3 length: 17 amino acids. Per germline, CDR1 DFQATT and CDR2 SNEGSKA (reference sequence). This CDR3 reads CSARDRRDRAYTGELFF. In DNA form, the CDR3 reads TGCAGTGCTAGAGATCGGAGAGACAGGGCGTATACCGGGGAGCTGTTTTTT.

The rearrangement uses TRBV9 and TRBJ1-1; possibly TRBD1 for D (5 bases). Trimming shortened V by 3 bases and J by 0 bases, and 9 bases separated the two germline ends. The CDR3 spans 14 residues. Looked up from germline, CDR1 is SGDLS and CDR2 is YYNGEE. For the CDR3, the DNA is TGTGCCAGCAGCGCGCCGGGGCTGAACACTGAAGCTTTCTTT. Its protein product is CASSAPGLNTEAFF.

This clonotype occurred many times. The chain recombines TRBV18 with TRBJ2-7; 12 nucleotides line up with TRBD2. The CDR3 spans 16 residues. The junction had 7 bases not matched to a gene; V was cut back by 3 bases and J by 4 bases. The germline V gene has CDR1 KGHSH and CDR2 LQKENI. The CDR3: CASSPPTSGGPYEQYF. The CDR3 bases are TGTGCCAGCTCACCCCCTACTAGCGGGGGGCCATACGAGCAGTACTTC.

This clonotype was recorded at least ten times. The rearrangement joins TRBV10-3 to TRBJ1-2; D possibly corresponds to TRBD1 (6 bases). CDR1 is ENHRY and CDR2 is SYGVKD in the germline V gene. The CDR3 is 14 residues long. V was shortened by 11 bases and J by 2 bases, with 18 bases between the two germline ends. CDR3 nucleotides: TGTGCCGGACAGTCAGAGGCAGGGAACTATGGCTACACCTTC. Its translation is CAGQSEAGNYGYTF.

At least ten counts were recorded for this clonotype. V and J are TRBV7-2 and TRBJ1-2; possibly TRBD1 for D (5 bases). CDR3 length equals 14 residues. The germline V and J ends were trimmed by 7 bases and 7 bases, with 19 bases remaining between them. CDR1 is SGHTA, CDR2 FQGNSA, per germline. For the CDR3, the DNA is TGTGCCAGCACCTCAGTGGAGGGGATGGGTGGCTACACCTTC. This translates into CASTSVEGMGGYTF.

A remark on this clonotype: This clone may be a read error of a much larger clone one base away. The rearrangement joins TRBV7-2 to TRBJ1-2; tentatively, D is TRBD1 (5 bases). The CDR3 covers 14 residues. CDR1 and CDR2 from the germline V gene are SGHTA and FQGNSA. The CDR3 DNA follows: TGTGCCAGCAGCCCGGGACGGGCGAACTATGACTACACCTTC. It is translated as CASSPGRANYDYTF.

This clonotype was seen many times. The V call is TRBV3-1, the J call TRBJ2-3; TRBD1 matches 7 bases. CDR3 size: 15 residues. The junction had 12 bases not matched to a gene; V was cut back by 5 bases and J by 7 bases. Germline CDR1 reads LGHDT; CDR2 reads YNNKEL (reference sequence). CDR3 nucleotide sequence: TGTGCCAGCAGCTTATCACAGGGGCACGCAAATACGCAGTATTTT. Translating it yields CASSLSQGHANTQYF.

This clonotype was seen ten or more times. The rearrangement joins TRBV6-1 to TRBJ2-7; weak D call: TRBD1 (6 bases). The germline gives CDR1 MNHNS, CDR2 SASEGT. CDR3 length: 14 residues. V was shortened by 7 bases and J by 1 base, with 14 bases between the two germline ends. CDR3 in DNA: TGTGCCAGCATTCAGGGGCTTCGATCCTACGAGCAGTACTTC. It yields the protein CASIQGLRSYEQYF.

This clonotype was counted many times. CDR3 residues: CSVTWGTNYGYTF. CDR3 DNA: TGCAGTGTCACCTGGGGAACAAACTATGGCTACACCTTC. The chain links TRBV20-1 to TRBJ1-2; D gene uncertain. This CDR3 has 13 residues. The V end was cut by 7 bases, the J end by 2 bases, with 14 bases between. Per the germline V gene, CDR1 is DFQATT and CDR2 is SNEGSKA (reference sequence).

This clonotype appeared many times. The V call is TRBV6-5, the J call TRBJ2-5; D is perhaps TRBD2 (6 bases). The V gene's germline CDR1 is MNHEY and CDR2 SVGAGI. The CDR3 has 14 residues. V lost 2 bases and J lost 5, with 12 bases in between. The CDR3 DNA reads TGTGCCAGCAGTTACGCCGGGGGTTTGGAGACCCAGTACTTC. Translating it yields CASSYAGGLETQYF.

This clonotype was detected many times. The chain uses TRBV4-3 and TRBJ2-1; the match to TRBD1 covers 7 bases. The CDR3 consists of 16 residues. Germline assignment: CDR1 LGHNA and CDR2 YSLEER. J lost 3 bases, V lost 2 bases, and 7 bases had no gene match. The CDR3 region is CASSQIPGQSYNEQFF. The CDR3 bases are TGCGCCAGCAGCCAAATTCCGGGACAGAGCTACAATGAGCAGTTCTTC.

This clonotype has a count of ten or more. The V gene is TRBV20-1, the J gene TRBJ2-3; TRBD1 agrees at 8 bases. The CDR3 spans 15 residues. Per the germline V gene, CDR1 is DFQATT and CDR2 is SNEGSKA (reference sequence). Unmatched junction bases numbered 8, after V lost 0 bases and J lost 6 bases. DNA of the CDR3: TGCAGTGCTAGAGACGGACAGGGCACAGGGGATACGCAGTATTTT. Protein product: CSARDGQGTGDTQYF.

In its sample, this clonotype was seen many times. The V gene is TRBV11-2, the J gene TRBJ1-4, with 9 bases matching TRBD1. This CDR3 is 18 amino acids long. Trimming took 1 base from V and 6 from J; bases not matched to a gene: 12. Germline CDR1 is SGHAT and CDR2 is FQNNGV. This chain's CDR3 is CASSLVLTDRGWYEKLFF. CDR3 nucleotide sequence: TGTGCCAGCAGCTTAGTTTTAACGGACAGGGGATGGTATGAAAAACTGTTTTTT.

This chain connects TRBV5-1 to TRBJ2-2; D is uncertain. This CDR3 has 13 amino acids. V was cut by 0 bases and J by 6 bases, with 6 bases left in between. Germline V gene data show CDR1 as SGHRS and CDR2 as YFSETQ. CDR3 sequence (DNA): TGCGCCAGCAGCTTGGGCGGTCCCGGGGAGCTGTTTTTT. Amino acid sequence: CASSLGGPGELFF.

This clonotype was observed many times. The V call is TRBV27, the J call TRBJ1-2, with 10 bases that match TRBD1. Germline trimming cut 5 bases from V and 4 bases from J; bases unmatched to any gene: 7. Germline V gene lookup returns CDR1 MNHEY and CDR2 SMNVEV (reference sequence). The CDR3 loop spans 15 amino acids. Written as DNA, the CDR3 is TGTGCCAGCAGTGCACCGGACAGGGGGAGCTATGGCTACACCTTC. Its translation is CASSAPDRGSYGYTF.

The chain uses TRBV6-2 or TRBV6-3 and TRBJ2-6; a weak D match, TRBD1 (6 bases). Germline V gives CDR1 MNHEY, CDR2 SVGEGT. V was shortened by 6 bases and J by 0 bases, with 9 bases between the two germline ends. The CDR3 extends over 15 amino acids. This chain's CDR3 is CASRRDNSGANVLTF. As DNA, the CDR3 is TGTGCCAGCAGACGGGACAACTCTGGGGCCAACGTCCTGACTTTC.

This clonotype was detected many times. The chain joins TRBV28 to TRBJ2-7; TRBD2 might be the D (5 bases). Trimming pared 6 bases from V and 6 bases from J, leaving 9 bases between. The CDR3 has 11 amino acids. In germline, CDR1 is MDHEN, CDR2 SYDVKM. CDR3 DNA: TGTGCCAGCAGCCCACGGGGCGAGCAGTACTTC. Translated: CASSPRGEQYF.

This clonotype was counted ten times or more. The rearrangement joins TRBV20-1 to TRBJ1-1; tentatively, D is TRBD1 (6 bases). Germline lookup yields CDR1 DFQATT and CDR2 SNEGSKA (reference sequence). V was shortened by 1 base and J by 3 bases, with 6 bases between the two germline ends. The CDR3 is 12 residues long. The CDR3 region is CSARGQDTEAFF. The CDR3 DNA reads as TGCAGTGCTAGAGGACAGGACACTGAAGCTTTCTTT.

This clonotype was detected ten times or more. This chain connects TRBV4-2 to TRBJ2-3, with 9 bases that match TRBD2. The CDR3 extends over 18 amino acids. V shed 1 base and J 2 bases; nucleotides not matched to a gene: 10. Germline-derived CDR1 and CDR2 are LGHNA and YNFKEQ. The CDR3 DNA reads TGTGCCAGCAGCCAAGCCTCGGCGGGGGGGCCTACCACAGATACGCAGTATTTT. Translating gives CASSQASAGGPTTDTQYF.